The present TCR beta chain was sequenced within a study of T cells in Graves' hyperthyroidism and ophthalmopathy. Study observations and caveats: The model made its ophthalmopathy prediction, and onset followed a median 6.5 months later. Researchers found most expanded thyroid clonotypes above 0.001 in blood as well.

As to this clonotype: Its antigen is not identified. Being one base from a much bigger clone, this may be a read error.

RNA transcripts yielded amplified TCR beta CDR3 regions. HTBI primers were employed in a first-round RT-PCR of the TCR CDR3. TCRdb recomputed calls from the multiplex PCR reads with MiXCR, one row per CDR3 protein. The sample consists of about 330,000 distinct CDR3 sequences, approximately 14% of them appearing once. The CDR3 runs 15 residues. Germline CDR1 reads SGHVS; CDR2 reads FQNEAQ. This TCR was recovered from a woman between 40 and 55 years old with Graves' ophthalmopathy. Sequencing was carried out using blood. This chain links TRBV7-8 with TRBJ2-2, with TRBD1 as a possible D gene (6 bases). CDR3 protein: CASSLDRVGIGELLF. The CDR3 region has the DNA TGTGCCAGCAGCTTAGACAGGGTTGGGATCGGGGAGCTGCTTTTT.